Presented here are 4 T cell receptor beta chains from one specimen sequenced in a study of CD4 T cells in relation to SARS-CoV-2 and coronaviruses. No antigen is known for these receptors. Unexposed donor CD4+ T cells date from 2011-2018, before the COVID-19 pandemic. The cells were cultured for over eight days before CD4+ T cells were isolated. Assay: immunoSEQ multiplex PCR; the TCRdb copy retains only in-frame clones and omits some. This sample has 23,000 or so clones, with approximately 72% found just once. The sample taken for sequencing was CD4+ T cells from PBMCs, cultured in vitro. The receptor source for this set is a human donor in good health.

The chain has TRBV9 and TRBJ2-3, with a possible D match to TRBD2 (6 bases). The CDR3 has 13 amino acids. The germline CDR1 and CDR2 sequences are SGDLS and YYNGEE. V was trimmed by 7 bases and J by 1 base, leaving 10 bases between them. The CDR3 DNA is TGTGCCAGCGATAGCGGAGGCACAGATACGCAGTATTTT. Its translation: CASDSGGTDTQYF.

This clone was found a few times. The chain links TRBV7-2 to TRBJ1-2; no firm D call. CDR1 and CDR2 (germline): SGHTA, FQGNSA. V was shortened by 1 base and J by 3 bases, with 6 bases between the two germline ends. The CDR3 loop spans 13 amino acids. The CDR3 sequence: CASSLGADYGYTF. As DNA, the CDR3 is TGTGCCAGCAGCTTAGGGGCGGACTATGGCTACACCTTC.

The chain has TRBV6-5 and TRBJ1-5; maybe TRBD1 (5 bases). V lost 8 bases, J lost 8 bases, and 13 bases lay in between. Germline-derived CDR1 and CDR2 are MNHEY and SVGAGI. CDR3 length equals 12 residues. The CDR3 spells CASRHTGEPQHF. In DNA, the CDR3 is TGTGCCAGCCGTCATACAGGTGAGCCCCAGCATTTT.

The chain has TRBV24-1 and TRBJ2-7; D uncertain. The length of the CDR3 is 13 residues. Between the trimmed V and J ends, which lost 5 bases and 2 bases, there was a span of 9 bases. In germline, CDR1 is KGHDR, CDR2 SFDVKD. The CDR3 sequence is CATSGSATYEQYF. The CDR3 nucleotides read TGTGCCACCAGTGGTTCAGCCACCTACGAGCAGTACTTC.